This T cell receptor beta chain stems from a study of cytomegalovirus exposure and HLA in healthy donors. Whole-study findings and limits: When the data were analyzed later, several of the most significant clusters appeared to be linked to common viral pathogens. Later analysis identified some 16,000 TCR beta sequences associated with HLA alleles, using a false discovery rate threshold of 0.05.

PCR amplification relied on 60 Vbeta primers (plus 13 Jbeta primers). The data were produced by immunoSEQ multiplex PCR, yet TCRdb's version contains in-frame clones alone and is incomplete. This sample carries roughly 130,000 clones, 80% to 90% of them seen once, and the ten largest clones take around 11%. V gave up 5 bases and J gave up 8 bases; unmatched junction bases: 12. The CDR3 is 15 residues long. In germline, CDR1 is SGHTA, CDR2 FQGTGA. Remarks on this clone: The antigen is not known.

The chain couples TRBV7-3 to TRBJ2-1, with 7 positions matching TRBD2. Sequences were obtained from PBMCs. This TCR came from a male donor in good health and CMV-seropositive. The CDR3 region has the DNA TGTGCCAGCAGCCCAAAGCGGGATGGGTACGATGAGCAGTTCTTC. Translating gives CASSPKRDGYDEQFF. The whole variable domain, filled in from reference TRBV7-3 and TRBJ2-1, reads GAGVSQTPSNKVTEKGKYVELRCDPISGHTALYWYRQSLGQGPEFLIYFQGTGAADDSGLPNDRFFAVRPEGSVSTLKIQRTERGDSAVYLCASSPKRDGYDEQFFGPGTRLTVL.